These 27 T cell receptor beta chains originate from one sample sequenced in a study of CD8 T cell repertoires and HIV-1 epitope variants. Sequencing was performed with immunoSEQ multiplex PCR; in TCRdb, only in-frame clones are kept and a portion is missing. The sample includes about 90,000 clones, approximately 70% of them seen just once. The sample was uncultured baseline CD8+ T cells from peripheral blood mononuclear cells (PBMCs). The receptors derive from a male donor with HIV.

The V call is TRBV7-2, the J call TRBJ2-2, with a weak D call TRBD1 (6 bases). The V gene lost 5 bases and the J gene lost 1 base, with 14 bases spanning the gap. Germline V gene data show CDR1 as SGHTA and CDR2 as FQGNSA. The CDR3 spans 16 residues. Here the CDR3 DNA reads TGTGCCAGCAGCCTGACGTCGGACAGGAACACCGGGGAGCTGTTTTTT. Translation gives CASSLTSDRNTGELFF.

This clone has a single count. This chain uses TRBV19 with TRBJ1-4; 9 nucleotides agree with TRBD1. Unmatched junction bases numbered 4, after V lost 3 bases and J lost 8 bases. The CDR3 contains 14 residues. Germline V gives CDR1 LNHDA, CDR2 SQIVND (reference sequence). The CDR3 nucleotides are TGTGCCAGTAGTATTGGGACAGGGAGGGAAAAACTGTTTTTT. Amino acids: CASSIGTGREKLFF. Using reference TRBV19 and TRBJ1-4 for the parts outside the CDR3, the full variable domain is DGGITQSPKYLFRKEGQNVTLSCEQNLNHDAMYWYRQDPGQGLRLIYYSQIVNDFQKGDIAEGYSVSREKKESFPLTVTSAQKNPTAFYLCASSIGTGREKLFFGSGTQLSVL.

This clone was counted once. V usage is TRBV9 and J usage is TRBJ2-1; D remains unclear. Germline V gene sequence: CDR1 SGDLS, CDR2 YYNGEE. Trimming took 1 base from V and 8 from J, leaving 16 bases between them. The CDR3 is made up of 15 amino acids. The CDR3 loop is CASSVMPASTDEQFF. The CDR3 DNA sequence: TGTGCCAGCAGCGTAATGCCAGCCAGTACAGATGAGCAGTTCTTC.

This chain joins TRBV30 and TRBJ1-1; possibly TRBD1 for D (6 bases). The V end lost 0 bases, the J end lost 5 bases, and 16 bases lay between the germline ends. The CDR3 runs 15 residues. CDR1 and CDR2 from the germline V gene are GTSNPN and SVGIG (reference sequence). The CDR3 coding sequence is TGTGCCTGGAGTGTACTTCGTCAGGGGAAAACTGAAGCTTTCTTT. It codes for CAWSVLRQGKTEAFF. Supplemented by reference TRBV30 and TRBJ1-1, the full variable domain reads SQTIHQWPATLVQPVGSPLSLECTVEGTSNPNLYWYRQAAGRGLQLLFYSVGIGQISSEVPQNLSASRPQDRQFILSSKKLLLSDSGFYLCAWSVLRQGKTEAFFGQGTRLTVV.

V is TRBV5-1 and J is TRBJ1-1, with TRBD1 matching 10 bases. J was trimmed by 8 bases and V by 4 bases; bases with no gene match: 8. From germline, CDR1 is SGHRS and CDR2 YFSETQ. This CDR3 is built from 14 residues. Here the CDR3 reads CASSTMTGGREAFF. The CDR3 bases are TGCGCCAGCAGCACTATGACAGGGGGCAGGGAAGCTTTCTTT.

This clone has a single count. This chain uses TRBV27 with TRBJ2-1, with D maybe TRBD2 (5 bases). Germline CDR1 reads MNHEY; CDR2 reads SMNVEV (reference sequence). Trimming left V 3 bases short and J 10 bases short, with 10 bases between. The CDR3 extends over 12 amino acids. The CDR3 protein is CASSFPEGEQFF. Here the CDR3 DNA reads TGTGCCAGCAGTTTCCCAGAGGGAGAGCAGTTCTTC.

On this clone itself: One end of the junction is discordant with germline, which a read error may explain. The V and J genes are TRBV7-7 and TRBJ2-2, with a possible D match to TRBD1 (5 bases). The V gene's germline CDR1 is SSHAT and CDR2 FNYEAQ (reference sequence). This CDR3 region has 13 residues. Here the CDR3 reads CASSLAGSGELFF. CDR3 DNA: TGTGCTAGCAGCTTAGCAGGGTCCGGGGAGCTGTTTTTT.

Only one count was recorded for this clone. CDR3 DNA: TGTGCCAGCAACTCATACAATGAGCAGTTCTTC. It is translated as CASNSYNEQFF. This chain uses TRBV6-5 with TRBJ2-1; D is undetermined. This CDR3 region has 11 residues. CDR1 and CDR2 from the germline V gene are MNHEY and SVGAGI. V dropped 7 bases and J dropped 4 bases, with 5 bases sitting between them.

This chain uses TRBV30 with TRBJ2-5, with 9 positions matching TRBD2. The CDR3 loop spans 14 amino acids. Germline V CDR1 and CDR2: GTSNPN, SVGIG (reference sequence). With V trimmed by 3 bases and J by 7 bases, 9 bases remained unmatched. Here the CDR3 DNA reads TGTGCCTGGAGACTCGGGACTAGCAGTGGGACCCAGTACTTC. It translates to CAWRLGTSSGTQYF.

This chain uses TRBV9 with TRBJ1-5, with D hard to call. This CDR3 has 13 amino acids. Trimming cost V 4 bases and J 3 bases, with 8 bases left between them. Looked up from germline, CDR1 is SGDLS and CDR2 is YYNGEE. The CDR3 protein is CASSPSYNQPQHF. As DNA, the CDR3 is TGTGCCAGCAGCCCTTCTTACAATCAGCCCCAGCATTTT.

The chain recombines TRBV25-1 with TRBJ2-2, with 8 nucleotides matching TRBD2. Germline trimming cut 6 bases from V and 7 bases from J; bases unmatched to any gene: 4. This CDR3 spans 13 amino acids. Germline CDR1 is MGHDK and CDR2 is SYGVNS. CDR3 residues: CASSGLAVGELFF. For the CDR3, the DNA is TGTGCCAGCAGCGGACTAGCCGTCGGGGAGCTGTTTTTT.

This chain joins TRBV2 and TRBJ2-1; the D gene could be TRBD1 or TRBD2 (5 bases each). V was pared by 3 bases and J by 8 bases, with 20 bases between. The CDR3 consists of 16 residues. Germline CDR1 is SNHLY and CDR2 is FYNNEI. The CDR3 sequence is CASSDPGSQGPHEQFF. The CDR3 nucleotides are TGTGCCAGCAGTGATCCTGGAAGTCAGGGACCGCATGAGCAGTTCTTC.

This rearrangement joins TRBV19 to TRBJ1-2, with D hard to call. The germline gives CDR1 LNHDA, CDR2 SQIVND (reference sequence). This CDR3 comprises 13 residues. The V and J ends lost 1 base and 7 bases respectively, with 10 bases between them. This CDR3 is CASSIGRGVGYTF. The CDR3 DNA is TGTGCCAGTAGTATAGGTCGTGGGGTTGGCTACACCTTC.

The chain links TRBV7-6 to TRBJ2-6; 8 nucleotides match TRBD1. From germline, CDR1 is SGHVS and CDR2 FNYEAQ. CDR3 size: 18 residues. V gave up 2 bases and J gave up 0 bases; unmatched junction bases: 6. In DNA form, the CDR3 reads TGTGCCAGCAGCTTATTGACAGGGGCCCTCTCTGGGGCCAACGTCCTGACTTTC. This codes for CASSLLTGALSGANVLTF.

The V call is TRBV5-4, the J call TRBJ2-7, with 8 bases identical to TRBD1. J gave up 3 bases and V 0 bases, and 5 bases lay outside the gene matches. Germline CDR1 reads SGHNT; CDR2 reads YYREEE (reference sequence). CDR3 length equals 15 residues. For the CDR3, the DNA is TGTGCCAGCAGCTTGGAAGGGACAGGCCTCTACGAGCAGTACTTC. This sequence encodes CASSLEGTGLYEQYF. Full variable domain (missing parts from reference TRBV5-4 and TRBJ2-7): ETGVTQSPTHLIKTRGQQVTLRCSSQSGHNTVSWYQQALGQGPQFIFQYYREEENGRGNFPPRFSGLQFPNYSSELNVNALELDDSALYLCASSLEGTGLYEQYFGPGTRLTVT.

This clone was recorded a few times. This rearrangement joins TRBV28 to TRBJ1-2, with D possibly being TRBD1 (6 bases). Per the germline V gene, CDR1 is MDHEN and CDR2 is SYDVKM. The ends were cut back, 6 bases at V and 5 bases at J, with 19 bases in the middle. CDR3 size: 15 residues. The CDR3 sequence: CASRTNRVPAYGYTF. In DNA form, the CDR3 reads TGTGCCAGCAGAACTAACAGGGTGCCCGCTTATGGCTACACCTTC.

The chain carries TRBV18 and TRBJ2-7; 12 bases are shared with TRBD1. J gave up 7 bases and V 3 bases, and 4 bases lay outside the gene matches. CDR3 length equals 14 residues. CDR1 is KGHSH and CDR2 is LQKENI in the germline V gene. The CDR3 is CASSPGQGAWEQYF. CDR3 sequence (DNA): TGTGCCAGCTCACCGGGACAGGGGGCGTGGGAGCAGTACTTC.

In its sample, this clone was seen once. The chain employs TRBV15 and TRBJ2-3; the D gene is possibly TRBD2 (5 bases). Trimming took off 4 bases at V and 7 bases at J, with 15 bases between the two ends. Germline V gene sequence: CDR1 LNHNV, CDR2 YYDKDF (reference sequence). The CDR3 consists of 14 residues. The CDR3 sequence is CATSIITEGNTQYF. The CDR3 DNA sequence: TGTGCCACCAGCATAATCACAGAGGGAAATACGCAGTATTTT.

The chain has TRBV29-1 and TRBJ2-3, with TRBD2 identical over 8 bases. Germline CDR1 is SQVTM and CDR2 is ANQGSEA. The V segment lost 4 bases and the J segment 6 bases; nucleotides outside the gene matches: 15. The CDR3 has 16 amino acids. The chain's CDR3 is CSVGALPGGKVDTQYF. CDR3 nucleotides: TGCAGCGTTGGGGCCCTTCCGGGAGGGAAAGTGGATACGCAGTATTTT.

The CDR3 DNA follows: TGTGCCAGCTCACCATCTCGGGTAGCGGGGGGAAGACAAGAGACCCAGTACTTC. It specifies CASSPSRVAGGRQETQYF. V is TRBV18 and J is TRBJ2-5; 10 bases align to TRBD2. Per germline, CDR1 KGHSH and CDR2 LQKENI. J lost 2 bases, V lost 2 bases, and 11 bases had no gene match. The CDR3 totals 18 residues. The whole variable domain, filled in from reference TRBV18 and TRBJ2-5, reads NAGVMQNPRHLVRRRGQEARLRCSPMKGHSHVYWYRQLPEEGLKFMVYLQKENIIDESGMPKERFSAEFPKEGPSILRIQQVVRGDSAAYFCASSPSRVAGGRQETQYFGPGTRLLVL.

The rearrangement uses TRBV28 and TRBJ2-7, with D perhaps given as TRBD1 or TRBD2 (5 bases each). V was clipped by 2 bases and J by 0 bases, with 17 bases between them. Germline V gives CDR1 MDHEN, CDR2 SYDVKM. The CDR3 loop spans 17 amino acids. The CDR3 sequence is CASSLKSGLGSSYEQYF. The CDR3, as DNA: TGTGCCAGCAGTTTAAAGTCGGGGCTCGGAAGCTCCTACGAGCAGTACTTC.

The chain employs TRBV2 and TRBJ2-3; maybe TRBD2 (6 bases). V was clipped by 6 bases and J by 0 bases, with 16 bases between them. Germline V lookup: CDR1 SNHLY, CDR2 FYNNEI. This CDR3 has 16 amino acids. The CDR3 DNA follows: TGTGCCAGCAGCCCCATAGTCAGCGGGAGCACAGATACGCAGTATTTT. Translating it yields CASSPIVSGSTDTQYF.

This clone was detected once. The chain carries TRBV28 and TRBJ2-7, with 13 bases lining up with TRBD2. Germline CDR1 is MDHEN and CDR2 is SYDVKM. The CDR3 is 16 residues long. V gave up 6 bases and J gave up 6 bases; unmatched junction bases: 11. Here the CDR3 reads CASSWTSGGPQVEQYF. The CDR3 DNA sequence: TGTGCCAGCAGCTGGACTAGCGGGGGTCCCCAGGTCGAGCAGTACTTC. Combining the CDR3 with reference TRBV28 and TRBJ2-7 gives the whole variable domain DVKVTQSSRYLVKRTGEKVFLECVQDMDHENMFWYRQDPGLGLRLIYFSYDVKMKEKGDIPEGYSVSREKKERFSLILESASTNQTSMYLCASSWTSGGPQVEQYFGPGTRLTVT.

Worth noting for this clone: Other DNA sequences of this sample code for an identical CDR3. The gene calls are TRBV30 and TRBJ1-6, with D tentatively TRBD1 (5 bases). V was shortened by 0 bases and J by 7 bases, with 13 bases between the two germline ends. The CDR3 spans 15 residues. Germline CDR1 reads GTSNPN; CDR2 reads SVGIG (reference sequence). The CDR3 region has the DNA TGTGCCTGGAGTGTACGGGGCAGGGAAAATTCACCCCTCCACTTT. Protein product: CAWSVRGRENSPLHF. The full variable domain, completed using reference TRBV30 and TRBJ1-6, is SQTIHQWPATLVQPVGSPLSLECTVEGTSNPNLYWYRQAAGRGLQLLFYSVGIGQISSEVPQNLSASRPQDRQFILSSKKLLLSDSGFYLCAWSVRGRENSPLHFGNGTRLTVT.

Regarding this clone: The sample has other DNA sequences that encode this CDR3 too. V and J are TRBV18 and TRBJ2-5, with a tentative D call TRBD1 (6 bases). Between the trimmed V and J ends, which lost 3 bases and 5 bases, there was a span of 13 bases. The length of the CDR3 is 14 residues. In germline, CDR1 is KGHSH, CDR2 LQKENI. The CDR3 is CASSPQGLQETQYF. CDR3 nucleotide sequence: TGTGCCAGCTCACCCCAGGGGCTCCAGGAGACCCAGTACTTC.

The gene calls are TRBV4-1 and TRBJ1-1; tentatively, D is TRBD1 (5 bases). Between the trimmed V and J ends, which lost 0 bases and 10 bases, there was a span of 15 bases. CDR1 MGHRA and CDR2 YSYEKL come from the germline V gene. The CDR3 has 14 amino acids. The CDR3 DNA is TGCGCCAGCAGCCAAGATTCAGGGATTCGTGTAGCTTTCTTT. It codes for CASSQDSGIRVAFF.

The gene calls are TRBV30 and TRBJ1-1; D not certain. In germline, CDR1 is GTSNPN, CDR2 SVGIG (reference sequence). The CDR3 length is 12 residues. The germline V and J ends were trimmed by 4 bases and 1 base, with 7 bases remaining between them. CDR3 DNA: TGTGCCTGGACCGATACGAACACTGAAGCTTTCTTT. Its translation: CAWTDTNTEAFF. The entire variable domain, with the rest obtained from reference TRBV30 and TRBJ1-1, is as follows: SQTIHQWPATLVQPVGSPLSLECTVEGTSNPNLYWYRQAAGRGLQLLFYSVGIGQISSEVPQNLSASRPQDRQFILSSKKLLLSDSGFYLCAWTDTNTEAFFGQGTRLTVV.